This TCR beta chain was found in a study of beta chain features in type 1 diabetes. Every isolated RNA sample was fully reverse transcribed, so sequencing captured expressed TCRB transcripts. Libraries were prepared by immunoSEQ multiplex PCR; TCRdb keeps only in-frame clonotypes and omits some of them. Here the sample spans 300,000 to 350,000 clones, about 20% being singletons. The CDR3 covers 15 residues. Trimming removed 3 bases from V and 5 bases from J, with 14 bases in between. CDR1 and CDR2 (germline): LNHDA, SQIVND (reference sequence). Researchers reported sorting CD4+ naive, central memory, regulatory and stem cell-like memory cells via CD45RO/CCR7/CD25/CD127/CD95/CD27.

The TCR originated in a woman younger than 30 in good health. This chain uses TRBV19 with TRBJ1-5; the D gene is possibly TRBD1 (5 bases). Sequenced: naive CD4+ T cells from blood. The CDR3 spells CASSIGGKGHQPQHF. The CDR3 region has the DNA TGTGCCAGTAGTATCGGGGGGAAGGGCCATCAGCCCCAGCATTTT.